This T cell receptor (beta chain) stems from a study of tumor and adjacent non-tumor tissue in lung cancer. The library came from three nested PCR rounds adapted from ARM-PCR protocols. From the multiplex PCR reads, TCRdb called clonotypes with MiXCR, one entry per CDR3 protein. The sample holds about 75,000 distinct CDR3 sequences, more than 60% seen once. Germline CDR1 is SGHAT and CDR2 is FQDESV (reference sequence). The CDR3 totals 14 residues. The template was RNA from unsorted bulk tissue. The sequence derives from a woman aged 45-65 years with non-small cell lung cancer. The specimen sequenced was lung tumor tissue. The gene calls are TRBV11-1 and TRBJ2-5; 9 bases match TRBD1. In DNA form, the CDR3 reads TGTGCATGCAGCCAGGGACAGGGCGTAGAGACCCAGTACTTC. Its protein is CACSQGQGVETQYF.